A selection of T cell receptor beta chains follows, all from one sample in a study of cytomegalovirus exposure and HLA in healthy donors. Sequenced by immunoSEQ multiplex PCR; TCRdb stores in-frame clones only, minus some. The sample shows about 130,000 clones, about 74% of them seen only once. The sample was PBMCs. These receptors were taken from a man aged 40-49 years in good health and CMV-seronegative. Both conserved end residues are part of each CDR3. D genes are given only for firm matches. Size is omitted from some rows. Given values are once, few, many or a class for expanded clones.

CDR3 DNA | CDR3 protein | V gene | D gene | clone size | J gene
TGTGCCAGCACTTCGGGACAGGGGCATGGCTACACCTTC | CASTSGQGHGYTF | TRBV21-1 | NA | NA | TRBJ1-2
TGTGCCAGCAGCAAGGCAGGGGGCAATCAGCCCCAGCATTTT | CASSKAGGNQPQHF | TRBV21-1 | NA | once | TRBJ1-5
TGTGCCAGCAGTCCAGTAGCGGGTTTAATTCCAGATACGCAGTATTTT | CASSPVAGLIPDTQYF | TRBV27 | TRBD2 | NA | TRBJ2-3
TGCGCCAGCAGCCAATCGGCCGATGGGACACATTCACCCCTCCACTTT | CASSQSADGTHSPLHF | TRBV4-1 | NA | NA | TRBJ1-6
TGTGCCAGCAGCTTAAACAGGGCAGGCTACGAGCAGTACTTC | CASSLNRAGYEQYF | TRBV7-9 | NA | few | TRBJ2-7
TGCGCCAGCAGCACCGCACAGGGGGATAACTATGGCTACACCTTC | CASSTAQGDNYGYTF | TRBV5-1 | TRBD1 | NA | TRBJ1-2
TGTGCCAGTAGTGAGGACAGGGTAAGCATGAACACTGAAGCTTTCTTT | CASSEDRVSMNTEAFF | TRBV19 | TRBD1 | NA | TRBJ1-1
TGTGCCAGTAGTATTGACAGAGTCACAGATACGCAGTATTTT | CASSIDRVTDTQYF | TRBV19 | NA | NA | TRBJ2-3
TGTGCCTGGAGTGTACAGGCAGATACGCAGTATTTT | CAWSVQADTQYF | TRBV30 | NA | NA | TRBJ2-3
NA | CASSKAVASGSYEQYF | TRBV21-1 | NA | once | TRBJ2-7
TGTGCCTGGGATAGCGGAGCAGGGACCGGCTACACCTTC | CAWDSGAGTGYTF | TRBV30 | NA | NA | TRBJ1-2
TGTGCCTGGGGTAGCGGGAGGGTCGAAGATACGCAGTATTTT | CAWGSGRVEDTQYF | TRBV30 | TRBD2 | NA | TRBJ2-3
TGCGCCAGCAGCTCGGCAGGACAGGGGGCGGGTCGTGAGCAGTTCTTC | CASSSAGQGAGREQFF | TRBV5-1 | TRBD1 | NA | TRBJ2-1
TGCGCCAGCAGCCAAGGCTTCGGAGGGAACACTGAAGCTTTCTTT | CASSQGFGGNTEAFF | TRBV4-1 | NA | NA | TRBJ1-1
TGCGCCAGCAGCCGCGGGGGGGAATATGAGCAGTTCTTC | CASSRGGEYEQFF | TRBV5-1 | TRBD2 | NA | TRBJ2-1
TGTGCCAGCAGCGAGGGTGCTTGGAAAGCTTTCTTT | CASSEGAWKAFF | TRBV7-2 | NA | NA | TRBJ1-1
TGTGCCAGCAGCTTAGCGCTAGCGGGGGGTCAAGAGACCCAGTACTTC | CASSLALAGGQETQYF | TRBV7-2 | TRBD2 | few | TRBJ2-5
TGTGCCAGCAGCTTACGGCAGGGCTGGGAGACCCAGTACTTC | CASSLRQGWETQYF | TRBV5-4 | NA | NA | TRBJ2-5
TGTGCCAGCTCACGTGGACTAGCTCGCGATGAGCAGTTCTTC | CASSRGLARDEQFF | TRBV18 | TRBD2 | NA | TRBJ2-1
TGTGCCAGCAGCTTAGCTGTGATCGAGAATGAAAAACTGTTTTTT | CASSLAVIENEKLFF | TRBV13 | NA | NA | TRBJ1-4
TGTGCCAGCTCGCGGATTCGCTATGGCTACACCTTC | CASSRIRYGYTF | TRBV28 | NA | once | TRBJ1-2
TGTGCCACCAGCAGAGATCTGGCGGAGAATGAAAAACTGTTTTTT | CATSRDLAENEKLFF | TRBV15 | NA | NA | TRBJ1-4
TGTGCCAGCAGCCCTCGGACAGGACGATTGGGAGAGACCCAGTACTTC | CASSPRTGRLGETQYF | TRBV11-2 | TRBD1 | NA | TRBJ2-5
TGTGCCAGCAGCGTCGGCCAGGGGGCTGGGAACACTGAAGCTTTCTTT | CASSVGQGAGNTEAFF | TRBV9 | TRBD1 | NA | TRBJ1-1
TGTGCCAGCGGAATCGGGGGGGACTACGAAAAACTGTTTTTT | CASGIGGDYEKLFF | TRBV7-9 | NA | once | TRBJ1-4
TGCGCCAGCAGCTGGATAGTCAGGAACTACGAGCAGTACTTC | CASSWIVRNYEQYF | TRBV5-1 | NA | NA | TRBJ2-7
TGTGCCAGCAGCGTAACAGTTGACCAGACAGGAACCTCTGGGGCCAACGTCCTGACTTTC | CASSVTVDQTGTSGANVLTF | TRBV9 | NA | NA | TRBJ2-6
TGCGCCAGCAGCCAAGTTCCGGATAGCTCCTACGAGCAGTACTTC | CASSQVPDSSYEQYF | TRBV4-3 | NA | once | TRBJ2-7
TGTGCCAGCTCACTCTACAGCGGGGGTACAGATACGCAGTATTTT | CASSLYSGGTDTQYF | TRBV18 | TRBD2 | NA | TRBJ2-3
TGTGCCAGCAGTGAGCCTAGCGGGTTTTCGGATGAGCAGTTCTTC | CASSEPSGFSDEQFF | TRBV2 | TRBD2 | NA | TRBJ2-1
TGTGCCAGCAGCTCATCGAGGGACAGCCTTAATGAAAAACTGTTTTTT | CASSSSRDSLNEKLFF | TRBV7-9 | TRBD1 | NA | TRBJ1-4
TGTGCCAGCAGTGACTCGAAGGGACAGATCACAGATACGCAGTATTTT | CASSDSKGQITDTQYF | TRBV6-4 | TRBD1 | NA | TRBJ2-3
TGTGCCAGCTCCCCGACAGGGAGCGAGCAGTACTTC | CASSPTGSEQYF | TRBV18 | TRBD1 | NA | TRBJ2-7
TGCGCCAGCAGCCAAGGACAGCGTAATGAGCAGTTCTTC | CASSQGQRNEQFF | TRBV4-3 | NA | NA | TRBJ2-1
TGTGCCAGCAGCCTATACAATGAGCAGTTCTTC | CASSLYNEQFF | TRBV9 | NA | NA | TRBJ2-1
TGTGCCAGCAGCTTCCGCCCTAGGACGGGGAGTTGGGATACGCAGTATTTT | CASSFRPRTGSWDTQYF | TRBV5-4 | NA | NA | TRBJ2-3
TGCGCCAGCAGCCCCTGGGGCGAGACAGGGGGTATTGGCTATGGCTACACCTTC | CASSPWGETGGIGYGYTF | TRBV4-3 | TRBD1 | NA | TRBJ1-2
TGTGCCAGCAGCCCCTGGGGGGGGGTGGTGGAGACCCAGTACTTC | CASSPWGGVVETQYF | TRBV6-6 | TRBD2 | NA | TRBJ2-5
TGTGCCAGCAGCTCCCCTTGGGGAGCGGGACGGGAGCAGTACTTC | CASSSPWGAGREQYF | TRBV13 | TRBD2 | NA | TRBJ2-7